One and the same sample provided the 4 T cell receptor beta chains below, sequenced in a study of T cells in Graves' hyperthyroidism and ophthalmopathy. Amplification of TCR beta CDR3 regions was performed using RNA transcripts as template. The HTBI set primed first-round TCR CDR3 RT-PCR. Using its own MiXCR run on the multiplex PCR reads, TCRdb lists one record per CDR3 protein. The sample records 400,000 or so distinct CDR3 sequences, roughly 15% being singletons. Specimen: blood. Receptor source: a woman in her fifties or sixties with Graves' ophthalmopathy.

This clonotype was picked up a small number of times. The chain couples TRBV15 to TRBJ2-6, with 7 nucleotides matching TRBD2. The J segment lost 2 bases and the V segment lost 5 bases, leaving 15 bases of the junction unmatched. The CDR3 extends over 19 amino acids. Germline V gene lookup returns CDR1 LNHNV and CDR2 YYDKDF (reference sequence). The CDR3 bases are TGTGCCACCAGCCCGCGGGGGAGGGAGCGGAGGGCTGGGGCCAACGTCCTGACTTTC. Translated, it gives CATSPRGRERRAGANVLTF.

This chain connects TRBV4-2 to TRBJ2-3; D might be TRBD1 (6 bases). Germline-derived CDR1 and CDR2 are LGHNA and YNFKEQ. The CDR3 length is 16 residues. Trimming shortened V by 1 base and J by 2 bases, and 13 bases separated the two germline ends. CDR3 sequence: CASSQAGGQITDTQYF. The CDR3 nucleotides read TGTGCCAGCAGCCAAGCTGGAGGACAGATCACAGATACGCAGTATTTT.

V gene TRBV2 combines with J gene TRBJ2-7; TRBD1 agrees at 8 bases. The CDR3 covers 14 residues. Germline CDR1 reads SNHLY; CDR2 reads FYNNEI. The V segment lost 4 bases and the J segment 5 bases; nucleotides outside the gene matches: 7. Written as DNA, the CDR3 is TGTGCCAGCAGTGTAGACAGGGGCTTCCACGAGCAGTACTTC. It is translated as CASSVDRGFHEQYF. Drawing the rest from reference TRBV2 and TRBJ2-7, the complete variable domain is EPEVTQTPSHQVTQMGQEVILRCVPISNHLYFYWYRQILGQKVEFLVSFYNNEISEKSEIFDDQFSVERPDGSNFTLKIRSTKLEDSAMYFCASSVDRGFHEQYFGPGTRLTVT.

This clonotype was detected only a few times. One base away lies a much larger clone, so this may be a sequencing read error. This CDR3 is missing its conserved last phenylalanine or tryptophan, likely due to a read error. The CDR3, as DNA: TGCGCCAGCAGCTGGACAGGGGGAATTACTGAAGCTTTCCTT. Translated: CASSWTGGITEAFL. V usage is TRBV5-1 and J usage is TRBJ1-1; 10 bases are a match to TRBD1. CDR1 is SGHRS and CDR2 is YFSETQ in the germline V gene. The CDR3 extends over 14 amino acids. V trimming: 3 bases; J trimming: 5 bases; junction bases outside the gene matches: 4.